This entry features one TCR beta chain sequence. Its specificity is not known. V was pared by 1 base and J by 6 bases, with 9 bases between. This CDR3 region has 13 residues. The germline V gene has CDR1 SGHTA and CDR2 FQGNSA. The data belong to a study of OX40 agonist ivuxolimab in advanced cancers. Background on the study: Among those enrolled, mean age was around 55 years (range about 23 to 80) and 82.7% were male. Overall study findings and caveats: CD8+ T cells averaged more expanded clones than CD4+. Some nonresponders likewise displayed low normalized T-cell clonal expansion. Among patients with partial responses at 0.1-3.0 mg/kg, clonal expansion was among the lowest.

Sequenced by immunoSEQ multiplex PCR; TCRdb stores in-frame clones only, minus some. The sample carries about 83,000 clones, 85% to 90% recorded once. The material sequenced was CD4+ or CD8+ T cells sorted from blood, taken in a trial of the OX40 agonist ivuxolimab. The receptor was derived from an adult with an advanced solid tumor such as melanoma, head and neck, liver or kidney cancer. V gene TRBV7-2 combines with J gene TRBJ1-2; D is unclear. CDR3 loop: CASSLVGSDGYTF. CDR3 DNA: TGTGCCAGCAGCTTAGTGGGGAGTGATGGCTACACCTTC.